A selection of T cell receptor beta chains follows, all from one sample in a study of control samples from healthy donors and cancer patients. The data were produced by immunoSEQ multiplex PCR, yet TCRdb's version contains in-frame clones alone and is incomplete. Of 30,000 or so clones detected, roughly 94% appear once; the ten largest clones hold 5% to 8%. Sequenced material: blood. Receptor source: a man in his 60s in good health. Both conserved end residues are part of each CDR3. Fields, in order: J gene, V gene, CDR3 protein.

TRBJ1-1,TRBV6-6,CASSYTTGGKTEAFF
TRBJ1-4,TRBV18,CASSSTGIANEKLFF
TRBJ2-7,TRBV11-2,CANSLDRVYEQYF
TRBJ2-2,TRBV5-1,CASSPPVGEATGELFF
TRBJ1-1,TRBV6-5,CASSFTGTTEAFF
TRBJ1-5,TRBV6-2/TRBV6-3,CASSPSGQRNQPQHF
TRBJ1-2,TRBV27,CASSSPRRGHYGYTF
TRBJ2-7,TRBV7-2,CASSRWTAYEQYF
TRBJ1-1,TRBV29-1,CSVSGGIAFF
TRBJ1-1,TRBV7-2,CASTNNRALGAFF
TRBJ1-1,TRBV11-2,CASSLGTRGAFF
TRBJ2-6,TRBV7-3,CASSRSNSGANVLTF
TRBJ2-7,TRBV18,CASSPGMTEAYEQYF
TRBJ2-5,TRBV3-1/TRBV3-2,CASSQVETQYF
TRBJ1-1,TRBV12-5,CASGLIYGTEAFF
TRBJ2-1,TRBV18,CASSPPGTGVNEQFF
TRBJ1-4,TRBV29-1,CSVLRGLGEKLFF
TRBJ2-1,TRBV28,CASSSRGLYNEQFF
TRBJ1-2,TRBV11-2,CASSLGGEANYGYTF
TRBJ1-1,TRBV7-2,CASSLGMMNTEAFF
TRBJ2-1,TRBV27,CASSQSGQKNNEQFF
TRBJ1-1,TRBV7-2,CASSSAGYTEAFF
TRBJ2-6,TRBV9,CASSPGWGQGASGANVLTF
TRBJ2-1,TRBV5-4,CASSLGGGGSYNEQFF
TRBJ1-2,TRBV18,CASSPLNTGLNYGYTF
TRBJ1-2,TRBV2,CASSEGRTSYGYTF
TRBJ1-1,TRBV28,CASSLGGRVSEAFF
TRBJ1-2,TRBV5-5,CASSLGQGNGYTF
TRBJ2-7,TRBV5-1,CASSQGDSGSYEQYF
TRBJ2-6,TRBV29-1,CSVSTGTDFSSGANVLTF
TRBJ2-7,TRBV6-2/TRBV6-3,CASSRRVSSYEQYF
TRBJ1-6,TRBV9,CASSVEGQGGSPLHF
TRBJ2-6,TRBV4-1,CASSQEGNSGANVLTF
TRBJ2-7,TRBV19,CASSPGLAVSYEQYF
TRBJ2-2,TRBV5-1,CASSLLTSGGTGELFF
TRBJ2-1,TRBV27,CASSLKDRAYNEQFF
TRBJ2-7,TRBV21-1,CASSPTGDRDRGFLSSYEQYF
TRBJ1-1,TRBV5-6,CASSGTGRSWTEAFF
TRBJ1-1,TRBV10-3,CAIRTGVESNTEAFF
TRBJ1-5,TRBV6-4,CASSGGPQRNQPQHF
TRBJ1-5,TRBV6-6,CASGHYENQPQHF
TRBJ2-6,TRBV7-9,CASSLGQTSGANVLTF